This record covers a single TCR beta chain. Clones were sequenced by immunoSEQ multiplex PCR, and TCRdb holds only the in-frame ones, with some missing. The sample records around 78,000 clones, about 85% being singletons. The CDR3 has 14 residues. Trimming removed 11 bases at V and 4 bases at J, with 20 bases between. Germline V CDR1 and CDR2: LNHDA, SQIVND (reference sequence). With baseline, cycle 4 day 1, and cycle 7 day 1 as timepoints, blood was sampled. The sample is drawn from a study of OX40 agonist ivuxolimab in advanced cancers. Sequences were derived from CD4+ or CD8+ T cells sorted from blood, sampled in a trial of the OX40 agonist ivuxolimab. The chain uses TRBV19 and TRBJ1-2; possibly TRBD1 for D (6 bases). The TCR comes from an adult with an advanced solid tumor such as melanoma, head and neck, liver or kidney cancer. The CDR3 coding sequence is TGTGCCGGAACCCCGGGGGCCGGTGGCTATGGCTACACCTTC. Translation gives CAGTPGAGGYGYTF. Variable domain in full (rest from reference TRBV19 and TRBJ1-2): DGGITQSPKYLFRKEGQNVTLSCEQNLNHDAMYWYRQDPGQGLRLIYYSQIVNDFQKGDIAEGYSVSREKKESFPLTVTSAQKNPTAFYLCAGTPGAGGYGYTFGSGTRLTVV.